The rows below give T cell receptor beta chains drawn from one sample of a study of T cells after yellow fever vaccination. TCRdb reprocessed the 5' RACE reads with MiXCR, giving one entry per CDR3 protein. The sample has some 350,000 distinct CDR3 sequences; 7.5% to 9% are singletons. Material: PBMCs, obtained on the day of the first yellow fever vaccination. These receptors all come from a young man who received the YFV17D yellow fever vaccine. CDR3s include the opening cysteine and the closing phenylalanine or tryptophan. A D gene is named only where the DNA matches it firmly. Only part of the rows carry a size: once, few, many, or a class if the clone is expanded.

J gene: TRBJ2-1
V gene: TRBV5-1
clone size: .
D gene: TRBD2
CDR3 protein: CASSIGVRGLAESSYNEQFF
CDR3 DNA: TGCGCCAGCAGCATTGGCGTAAGGGGACTAGCGGAAAGCTCCTACAATGAGCAGTTCTTC

J gene: TRBJ2-6
V gene: TRBV6-2/TRBV6-3
clone size: .
D gene: TRBD2
CDR3 protein: CASSYRTSGHYSGANVLTF
CDR3 DNA: TGTGCCAGCAGTTACCGGACTAGCGGGCACTACTCTGGGGCCAACGTCCTGACTTTC

J gene: TRBJ2-1
V gene: TRBV11-1
clone size: .
D gene: .
CDR3 protein: CASSFVPTLRVRSYNEQFF
CDR3 DNA: TGTGCCAGCAGCTTCGTCCCGACCCTTAGGGTCCGCTCCTACAATGAGCAGTTCTTC

J gene: TRBJ2-3
V gene: TRBV5-8
clone size: .
D gene: TRBD1
CDR3 protein: CARAITGTGFYQEYF
CDR3 DNA: TGTGCCAGGGCGATAACCGGGACAGGCTTCTACCAAGAGTATTTT

J gene: TRBJ2-1
V gene: TRBV5-1
clone size: many
D gene: TRBD2
CDR3 protein: CASSSGGGAHNEQFF
CDR3 DNA: TGCGCCAGCAGCTCCGGCGGGGGGGCTCACAATGAGCAGTTCTTC

J gene: TRBJ2-7
V gene: TRBV29-1
clone size: .
D gene: TRBD1
CDR3 protein: CSVVDRGLYEQYF
CDR3 DNA: TGCAGCGTCGTGGACAGGGGCCTTTACGAGCAGTACTTC

J gene: TRBJ2-2
V gene: TRBV7-9
clone size: few
D gene: .
CDR3 protein: CASSPGLYSNTGELFF
CDR3 DNA: TGTGCCAGCAGCCCGGGATTATATTCGAACACCGGGGAGCTGTTTTTT

J gene: TRBJ1-1
V gene: TRBV12-3/TRBV12-4
clone size: .
D gene: .
CDR3 protein: CASRRESDSGAFF
CDR3 DNA: TGTGCCAGCAGAAGGGAGTCCGACAGTGGAGCTTTCTTT

J gene: TRBJ1-1
V gene: TRBV14
clone size: few
D gene: .
CDR3 protein: CASSHGTPEAFF
CDR3 DNA: TGTGCCAGCAGCCACGGCACCCCTGAAGCTTTCTTT

J gene: TRBJ2-5
V gene: TRBV19
clone size: few
D gene: TRBD2
CDR3 protein: CASSSGGPSTVTKETQYF
CDR3 DNA: TGTGCCAGTAGTAGCGGGGGACCCTCGACTGTTACAAAAGAGACCCAGTACTTC

J gene: TRBJ1-5
V gene: TRBV5-1
clone size: .
D gene: .
CDR3 protein: CASSLDIRAGPQHF
CDR3 DNA: TGCGCCAGCAGCTTGGATATCAGAGCAGGGCCCCAGCATTTT

J gene: TRBJ2-7
V gene: TRBV7-2
clone size: few
D gene: .
CDR3 protein: CASSLGRGRGDSYEQYF
CDR3 DNA: TGTGCCAGCAGCTTAGGAAGGGGCAGGGGGGACTCCTACGAGCAGTACTTC

J gene: TRBJ1-4
V gene: TRBV30
clone size: many
D gene: .
CDR3 protein: CAWSVGDSNEKLFF
CDR3 DNA: TGTGCCTGGAGTGTGGGGGACTCGAATGAAAAACTGTTTTTT

J gene: TRBJ2-4
V gene: TRBV7-9
clone size: .
D gene: TRBD1
CDR3 protein: CASSPPTWDRDIQYF
CDR3 DNA: TGTGCCAGCAGCCCTCCGACGTGGGACAGGGACATTCAGTACTTC

J gene: TRBJ2-7
V gene: TRBV27
clone size: .
D gene: .
CDR3 protein: CASSLKGRVSYEQYF
CDR3 DNA: TGTGCCAGCAGTTTAAAAGGTCGGGTCTCCTACGAGCAGTACTTC

J gene: TRBJ1-6
V gene: TRBV7-2
clone size: .
D gene: .
CDR3 protein: CASSSRIQGIYNSPLHF
CDR3 DNA: TGTGCCAGCAGCTCGCGGATCCAGGGTATATATAATTCACCCCTCCACTTT

J gene: TRBJ2-3
V gene: TRBV5-4
clone size: once
D gene: .
CDR3 protein: CASSSGTAGRDTQYF
CDR3 DNA: TGTGCCAGCAGCTCGGGGACAGCCGGGAGAGATACGCAGTATTTT

J gene: TRBJ2-1
V gene: TRBV6-1
clone size: few
D gene: .
CDR3 protein: CASSDPGSYNEQFF
CDR3 DNA: TGTGCCAGCAGTGACCCCGGCTCATACAATGAGCAGTTCTTC

J gene: TRBJ2-2
V gene: TRBV5-4
clone size: .
D gene: .
CDR3 protein: CASSLRLDPGELFF
CDR3 DNA: TGTGCCAGCAGCCTGAGACTAGACCCCGGGGAGCTGTTTTTT

J gene: TRBJ1-2
V gene: TRBV27
clone size: many
D gene: .
CDR3 protein: CASSSGDSLKGGYTF
CDR3 DNA: TGTGCCAGCAGTTCCGGTGACAGCCTAAAGGGGGGCTACACCTTC

J gene: TRBJ2-1
V gene: TRBV4-3
clone size: few
D gene: TRBD1
CDR3 protein: CASSQPGQGHNEQFF
CDR3 DNA: TGCGCCAGCAGCCAGCCGGGACAGGGGCACAATGAGCAGTTCTTC

J gene: TRBJ2-1
V gene: TRBV6-2/TRBV6-3
clone size: .
D gene: TRBD1
CDR3 protein: CASSYSTAKRQGSYNEQFF
CDR3 DNA: TGTGCCAGCAGTTACTCGACCGCCAAACGACAGGGTTCCTACAATGAGCAGTTCTTC

J gene: TRBJ1-5
V gene: TRBV6-6
clone size: .
D gene: .
CDR3 protein: CATQYSNQPQHF
CDR3 DNA: TGTGCCACCCAATATAGCAATCAGCCCCAGCATTTT

J gene: TRBJ1-1
V gene: TRBV7-8
clone size: few
D gene: TRBD1
CDR3 protein: CASSLLSTGNLLTEAFF
CDR3 DNA: TGTGCCAGCAGCTTACTGTCGACAGGGAATCTCCTGACTGAAGCTTTCTTT

J gene: TRBJ2-5
V gene: TRBV7-7
clone size: few
D gene: TRBD1
CDR3 protein: CASSSLGQGGETQYF
CDR3 DNA: TGTGCCAGCAGCTCTCTTGGACAGGGCGGAGAGACCCAGTACTTC

J gene: TRBJ2-1
V gene: TRBV12-3/TRBV12-4
clone size: few
D gene: TRBD1
CDR3 protein: CASIPGQASNEQFF
CDR3 DNA: TGTGCCAGCATACCGGGACAGGCATCCAATGAGCAGTTCTTC

J gene: TRBJ2-3
V gene: TRBV25-1
clone size: .
D gene: TRBD2
CDR3 protein: CASSEWRGDTDTQYF
CDR3 DNA: TGTGCCAGCAGTGAATGGCGGGGGGACACAGATACGCAGTATTTT

J gene: TRBJ2-5
V gene: TRBV5-6
clone size: .
D gene: TRBD2
CDR3 protein: CASSYLQGREGQYF
CDR3 DNA: TGTGCCAGCAGCTACCTACAGGGTCGGGAGGGCCAGTACTTC

J gene: TRBJ1-4
V gene: TRBV29-1
clone size: .
D gene: .
CDR3 protein: CSVERSGERELFF
CDR3 DNA: TGCAGCGTTGAGCGGAGTGGGGAGAGGGAACTGTTTTTT

J gene: TRBJ1-6
V gene: TRBV20-1
clone size: .
D gene: .
CDR3 protein: CSAREDTRYNSPLHF
CDR3 DNA: TGCAGTGCTAGAGAGGACACCAGGTATAATTCACCCCTCCACTTT

J gene: TRBJ2-1
V gene: TRBV12-3/TRBV12-4
clone size: many
D gene: TRBD2
CDR3 protein: CASSGLAFEQFF
CDR3 DNA: TGTGCCAGCAGTGGACTAGCATTTGAGCAGTTCTTC

J gene: TRBJ2-3
V gene: TRBV9
clone size: few
D gene: .
CDR3 protein: CARTTDTQYF
CDR3 DNA: TGTGCCAGAACCACAGATACGCAGTATTTT

J gene: TRBJ2-5
V gene: TRBV19
clone size: .
D gene: .
CDR3 protein: CASSIRGTAEETQYF
CDR3 DNA: TGTGCCAGTAGTATTAGAGGGACCGCGGAGGAGACCCAGTACTTC

J gene: TRBJ1-2
V gene: TRBV4-3
clone size: many
D gene: TRBD1
CDR3 protein: CASSQEYRGSYGYTF
CDR3 DNA: TGCGCCAGCAGCCAAGAGTACAGGGGTTCCTATGGCTACACCTTC

J gene: TRBJ2-2
V gene: TRBV7-8
clone size: many
D gene: .
CDR3 protein: CATWRRTALMANTGELFF
CDR3 DNA: TGTGCCACTTGGCGGAGGACAGCACTTATGGCGAACACCGGGGAGCTGTTTTTT

J gene: TRBJ2-2
V gene: TRBV6-1
clone size: .
D gene: TRBD2
CDR3 protein: CASGQGLAGNTGEQFF
CDR3 DNA: TGTGCCAGCGGCCAAGGGCTAGCGGGTAACACCGGGGAGCAGTTTTTT

J gene: TRBJ1-6
V gene: TRBV20-1
clone size: few
D gene: TRBD1
CDR3 protein: CSARTGQFNSPLHF
CDR3 DNA: TGCAGTGCTAGGACGGGACAGTTTAATTCACCCCTCCACTTT

J gene: TRBJ1-5
V gene: TRBV13
clone size: .
D gene: .
CDR3 protein: CASSLGSGPSSNQPQHF
CDR3 DNA: TGTGCCAGCAGCTTAGGCTCAGGGCCTTCTAGCAATCAGCCCCAGCATTTT

J gene: TRBJ1-1
V gene: TRBV15
clone size: .
D gene: TRBD1
CDR3 protein: CATSRGNRGEAFF
CDR3 DNA: TGTGCCACCAGCAGAGGGAACAGGGGTGAAGCTTTCTTT

J gene: TRBJ1-2
V gene: TRBV4-2
clone size: .
D gene: .
CDR3 protein: CASSPRVGDGYTF
CDR3 DNA: TGTGCCAGCAGCCCGAGGGTAGGGGATGGCTACACCTTC

J gene: TRBJ1-2
V gene: TRBV20-1
clone size: few
D gene: .
CDR3 protein: CSARDMRSGNILFNYGYTF
CDR3 DNA: TGCAGTGCTAGAGATATGAGGTCCGGCAATATCTTATTCAACTATGGCTACACCTTC

J gene: TRBJ1-1
V gene: TRBV4-1
clone size: many
D gene: .
CDR3 protein: CASSQRLPMNTEAFF
CDR3 DNA: TGCGCCAGCAGCCAACGCCTACCCATGAACACTGAAGCTTTCTTT

J gene: TRBJ2-5
V gene: TRBV5-4
clone size: many
D gene: TRBD2
CDR3 protein: CASSSGTSGGEETQYF
CDR3 DNA: TGTGCCAGCAGCTCCGGGACTAGCGGGGGGGAAGAGACCCAGTACTTC

J gene: TRBJ1-4
V gene: TRBV20-1
clone size: few
D gene: TRBD1
CDR3 protein: CSASPGQGSVKLFF
CDR3 DNA: TGCAGTGCTAGTCCGGGACAGGGCAGTGTTAAACTGTTTTTT